What follows are 2 T cell receptor beta chains derived from one specimen sequenced in a study of blood T cells in healthy people across ages (dated by TCRdb to 2013 to 2016). Library method: 5' RACE. TCRdb lists the instrument as Illumina HiSeq 2500. A second PCR of roughly 7 to 12 cycles was run with a J-beta primer mix and a sample-barcoded 5' primer. TCRdb passed the public sequencing reads through fastp at Q25 and MiXCR, retaining productive beta sequences. Each record represents a unique CDR3 protein, reported with the most common genes and DNA among its rows. The sample has about 1.5 million distinct CDR3 sequences on record, roughly 43% of them singletons. Jointly, the top ten make up under 5% of the sample. What was sequenced was blood. All receptors derive from a woman younger than 35 in good health.

This chain connects TRBV4-1 to TRBJ2-7; TRBD2 matches at 7 bases. Germline-derived CDR1 and CDR2 are MGHRA and YSYEKL. V lost 4 bases and J lost 0; bases outside the gene matches: 6. The length of the CDR3 is 15 residues. The CDR3 loop is CASSRGTISSYEQYF. In nucleotides, the CDR3 is TGCGCCAGCAGCCGAGGGACTATCAGCTCCTACGAGCAGTACTTC.

The V gene is TRBV24-1, the J gene TRBJ2-1; 8 bases map to TRBD1. The CDR3 length is 14 residues. The germline V gene has CDR1 KGHDR and CDR2 SFDVKD. After removal of 4 bases from V and 7 bases from J, the junction contained 5 bases not matched to a gene. In nucleotides, the CDR3 is TGTGCCACCAGTGACCGACAGGGGTGGAATGAGCAGTTCTTC. Encoded protein: CATSDRQGWNEQFF.